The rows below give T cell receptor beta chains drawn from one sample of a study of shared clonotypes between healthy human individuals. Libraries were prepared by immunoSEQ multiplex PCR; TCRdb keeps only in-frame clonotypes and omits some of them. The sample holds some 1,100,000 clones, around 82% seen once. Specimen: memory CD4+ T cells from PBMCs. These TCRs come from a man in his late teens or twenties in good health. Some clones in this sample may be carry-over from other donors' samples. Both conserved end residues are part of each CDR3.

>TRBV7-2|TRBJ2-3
CASSFAYTQYF
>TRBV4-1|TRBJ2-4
CASSQAPMTSGKNIQYF
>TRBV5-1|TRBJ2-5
CASSLWGPGETQYF
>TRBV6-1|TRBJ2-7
CASSDADRGITYEQYF
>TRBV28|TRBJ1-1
CASKMGTSTNTEAFF
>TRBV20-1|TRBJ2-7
CSANAYEQYF
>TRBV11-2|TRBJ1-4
CASSLRQSNEKLFF
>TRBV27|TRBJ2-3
CASSSDQGDTQYF
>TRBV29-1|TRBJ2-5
CSVEGDFGGTQYF
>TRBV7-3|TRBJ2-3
CASSASGGTDTQYF
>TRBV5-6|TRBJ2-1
CASSPRGGEQFF
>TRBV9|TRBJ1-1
CASSGEVPRGTEAFF
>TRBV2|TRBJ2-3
CASSSSTDTQYF
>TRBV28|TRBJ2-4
CASSFFGQGKNIQYF
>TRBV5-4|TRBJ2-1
CASSPGASGTNNEQFF
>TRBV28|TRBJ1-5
CASEQGGSNQPQHF
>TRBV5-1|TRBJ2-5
CASSLAGGETQYF
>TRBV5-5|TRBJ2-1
CASTLVAGAEGEQFF
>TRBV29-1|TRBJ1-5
CSVVAGYSNQPQHF
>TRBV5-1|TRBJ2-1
CASSLAQGVYNEQFF
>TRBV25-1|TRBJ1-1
CASSTNGGTFF
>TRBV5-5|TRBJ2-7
CASTGHHDRVQYF
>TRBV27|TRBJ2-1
CASSLDTGFRNEQFF
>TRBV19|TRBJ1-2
CASIPGGGRANYGYTF
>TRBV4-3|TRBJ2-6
CASSQDGLSQAGANVLTF
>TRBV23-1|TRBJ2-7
CASGEIYEQYF
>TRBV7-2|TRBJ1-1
CASTPQGAGTEAFF
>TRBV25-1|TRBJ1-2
CASSSTYGYTF
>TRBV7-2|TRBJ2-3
CASSPHPGAPSTDTQYF
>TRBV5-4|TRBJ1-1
CASSLGAVNTEAFF
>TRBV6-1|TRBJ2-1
CASKGLAGGPNEQFF